This TCR beta chain was retrieved from a study of CD8+ T cells in alopecia areata. The study, taken as a whole, reports: Resident alphabeta T-cell populations of normal skin are likewise subject to sequencing in scalp samples. Lesional scalp exceeded normal scalp in clonality, especially in alopecia totalis/universalis.

J gave up 0 bases and V 3 bases, and 5 bases lay outside the gene matches. Germline V CDR1 and CDR2: SGDLS, YYNGEE. This CDR3 contains 16 residues. A single count supports this clone. As yet, its antigen is unknown. After isolation, RNA underwent reverse transcription to generate cDNA as the sequencing template. Repertoires were generated with immunoSEQ multiplex PCR, while TCRdb's copy carries only in-frame clones and drops some. The sample records some 20,000 clones, approximately 59% being singletons. For five or six patients, CD4+ cells were sorted into CD25+CD127- cells. Researchers gathered lesional scalp punch biopsies and peripheral blood from patients with alopecia areata.

The sequenced material came from CD4+ Tregs sorted from blood. The chain links TRBV9 to TRBJ2-3; 9 bases match TRBD2. The sequence derives from a human donor with alopecia areata. CDR3 sequence (DNA): TGTGCCAGCAGCGCTAGCGGGGACACTAGCACAGATACGCAGTATTTT. It specifies CASSASGDTSTDTQYF. Variable domain in full (rest from reference TRBV9 and TRBJ2-3): DSGVTQTPKHLITATGQRVTLRCSPRSGDLSVYWYQQSLDQGLQFLIQYYNGEERAKGNILERFSAQQFPDLHSELNLSSLELGDSALYFCASSASGDTSTDTQYFGPGTRLTVL.